Each of the 7 T cell receptor beta chains below was sequenced from the same sample in a study of OX40 agonist ivuxolimab in advanced cancers. The method was immunoSEQ multiplex PCR; TCRdb's version includes in-frame clones alone and lacks a portion of them. The data contain 50,000 to 70,000 clones, 93% of them singletons. The sequencing here drew on CD4+ or CD8+ T cells sorted from blood, taken in a trial of the OX40 agonist ivuxolimab. These receptors were obtained from an adult with an advanced solid tumor such as melanoma, head and neck, liver or kidney cancer.

V gene TRBV14 combines with J gene TRBJ1-1, with D perhaps matching TRBD1 (5 bases). This CDR3 comprises 14 residues. Germline CDR1 and CDR2: SGHDN and FVKESK. V lost 4 bases to trimming and J lost 0 bases, with 9 bases between them. CDR3 in amino acids: CASSPLTVNTEAFF. CDR3 coding DNA: TGTGCCAGCAGCCCACTGACAGTGAACACTGAAGCTTTCTTT.

The gene calls are TRBV11-3 and TRBJ2-7; D possibly corresponds to TRBD2 (7 bases). Germline CDR1 and CDR2: SGHNT and YENEEA. The CDR3 runs 15 residues. Trimming took off 1 base at V and 3 bases at J, with 13 bases between the two ends. The CDR3 region is CASSLGTGRDYEQYF. The CDR3 coding sequence is TGTGCCAGCAGCTTAGGTACAGGGAGGGACTACGAGCAGTACTTC.

V is TRBV4-3 and J is TRBJ2-1; either TRBD1 or TRBD2 may supply D (5 bases each). The CDR3 totals 17 residues. V lost 0 bases to trimming and J lost 3 bases, with 15 bases between them. Germline V lookup: CDR1 LGHNA, CDR2 YSLEER. The CDR3 sequence is CASSQDLGTRFYNEQFF. CDR3 DNA sequence: TGCGCCAGCAGCCAAGATCTGGGGACCCGGTTCTACAATGAGCAGTTCTTC.

V gene TRBV6-1 combines with J gene TRBJ2-7; TRBD1 agrees at 7 bases. The CDR3 extends over 14 amino acids. Germline V gene lookup returns CDR1 MNHNS and CDR2 SASEGT. V was pared by 5 bases and J by 3 bases, with 7 bases of the junction left unmatched. CDR3 DNA sequence: TGTGCCAGCAGTCTCTCAGGGGGAGTCTACGAGCAGTACTTC. Protein: CASSLSGGVYEQYF.

V is TRBV7-3 and J is TRBJ2-7; D is unclear. CDR3 length: 13 amino acids. The germline V gene encodes CDR1 SGHTA and CDR2 FQGTGA. V lost 3 bases to trimming and J lost 4 bases, with 10 bases between them. CDR3 loop: CASSLLSQYEQYF. The CDR3 DNA reads TGTGCCAGCAGCTTGCTTAGTCAGTACGAGCAGTACTTC.

This clone came up once. This same CDR3 is encoded by further DNA sequences in the sample. The chain carries TRBV6-5 and TRBJ2-7; TRBD2 might be the D (6 bases). With 8 bases removed from V and 0 bases from J, the gap between germline ends came to 14 bases. The CDR3 covers 14 residues. Germline V gene sequence: CDR1 MNHEY, CDR2 SVGAGI. In nucleotides, the CDR3 is TGTGCCAGCCGTATTAGCGGATACTCCTACGAGCAGTACTTC. Translating it yields CASRISGYSYEQYF.

V usage is TRBV7-9 and J usage is TRBJ1-1; no reliable D call. Germline V gene data show CDR1 as SEHNR and CDR2 as FQNEAQ (reference sequence). This CDR3 spans 12 amino acids. The V gene lost 3 bases and the J gene lost 4 bases, with 6 bases spanning the gap. CDR3 loop: CASSFTSTEAFF. The CDR3 DNA reads TGTGCCAGCAGCTTTACGTCCACTGAAGCTTTCTTT.